This entry lists 11 T cell receptor beta chains sequenced from one sample in a study of glioma-infiltrating T cells. Using RNA template, CDR3s of TCR alpha and beta were amplified with iRepertoire arm-PCR. TCRdb recomputed calls from the multiplex PCR reads with MiXCR, one row per CDR3 protein. The data hold some 120,000 distinct CDR3 sequences, with 20% to 25% observed a single time. Sample: glioma tissue, nonneoplastic brain tissue, or PBMCs (not recorded which). These receptors all stem from a human donor with low-grade glioma or glioblastoma, undergoing nonglioma brain surgery, or in good health (not recorded which).

This clonotype came up many times. The rearrangement links TRBV7-9 to TRBJ2-5; D might be TRBD1 (5 bases). The germline V and J ends were trimmed by 5 bases and 1 base, with 11 bases remaining between them. The CDR3 consists of 14 residues. Germline V CDR1 and CDR2: SEHNR, FQNEAQ (reference sequence). The CDR3: CASSTRQPQETQYF. CDR3 bases: TGTGCCAGCAGCACAAGACAGCCCCAAGAGACCCAGTACTTC.

This clonotype was recorded at least ten times. V and J are TRBV4-3 and TRBJ2-2; D possibly corresponds to TRBD1 (5 bases). Trimming stripped 0 bases from V and 0 bases from J, with 8 bases between. The CDR3 consists of 16 residues. Per germline, CDR1 LGHNA and CDR2 YSLEER. CDR3 sequence (DNA): TGCGCCAGCAGCCAAGAAAAGGGGCCGAACACCGGGGAGCTGTTTTTT. Translating it yields CASSQEKGPNTGELFF.

This clonotype was seen many times. The V gene is TRBV29-1, the J gene TRBJ2-3; D remains unclear. The CDR3 consists of 15 residues. The germline V and J ends were trimmed by 0 bases and 2 bases, with 12 bases remaining between them. CDR1 is SQVTM, CDR2 ANQGSEA, per germline. In DNA, the CDR3 is TGCAGCGTTGAAGATCGGCAGACCTACACAGATACGCAGTATTTT. Encoded protein: CSVEDRQTYTDTQYF.

This clonotype was observed at least ten times. V usage is TRBV20-1 and J usage is TRBJ1-1; D possibly corresponds to TRBD1 (6 bases). This CDR3 comprises 14 residues. V shed 0 bases and J shed 0 bases, with 8 bases lying between them. CDR1 and CDR2 (germline): DFQATT, SNEGSKA (reference sequence). This chain's CDR3 is CSARDRGLNTEAFF. The CDR3 DNA is TGCAGTGCTAGAGACAGGGGCCTGAACACTGAAGCTTTCTTT.

This clonotype was counted at least ten times. This chain connects TRBV6-1 to TRBJ2-7, with 7 bases lining up with TRBD2. J was trimmed by 0 bases and V by 11 bases; bases with no gene match: 7. The length of the CDR3 is 13 residues. Germline assignment: CDR1 MNHNS and CDR2 SASEGT. In DNA form, the CDR3 reads TGTGCCTGCCTGACTAGCTCCTCCTACGAGCAGTACTTC. Its translation is CACLTSSSYEQYF.

This clonotype was seen at least ten times. The V gene is TRBV20-1, the J gene TRBJ2-1, with D possibly TRBD2 on 6 matching bases. Germline CDR1 reads DFQATT; CDR2 reads SNEGSKA (reference sequence). Trimming took off 2 bases at V and 5 bases at J, with 22 bases between the two ends. The CDR3 runs to 17 residues. The CDR3 DNA reads TGCAGTGCTAGACCCATTTCGCCGGGACTCGATAACAATGAGCAGTTCTTC. Amino acid sequence: CSARPISPGLDNNEQFF.

Many counts were recorded for this clonotype. This chain links TRBV6-1 with TRBJ2-1; 9 bases match TRBD1. This CDR3 is 13 amino acids long. The germline gives CDR1 MNHNS, CDR2 SASEGT. Trimming at V came to 10 bases and at J to 5 bases, leaving 6 bases not matched to a gene. The DNA for the CDR3 is TGTGCCACCGGGACAGGGCTCCACAATGAGCAGTTCTTC. Protein: CATGTGLHNEQFF.

This clonotype was counted ten times or more. The V and J genes are TRBV20-1 and TRBJ2-3, with D possibly being TRBD1 or TRBD2 (5 bases each). Deletions cut 6 bases from V and 4 bases from J, with 17 bases between. This CDR3 is 14 amino acids long. Per germline, CDR1 DFQATT and CDR2 SNEGSKA (reference sequence). The CDR3 nucleotides are TGCAGTGCCAAACGGGACCAAACGGCAGATACGCAGTATTTT. It yields the protein CSAKRDQTADTQYF.

This clonotype was seen at least ten times. The chain links TRBV19 to TRBJ1-5; D is ambiguous. From germline, CDR1 is LNHDA and CDR2 SQIVND (reference sequence). The germline V and J ends were trimmed by 7 bases and 3 bases, with 10 bases remaining between them. The CDR3 has 13 amino acids. The CDR3 region has the DNA TGTGCCAGTATCGGACGGCCCAATCAGCCCCAGCATTTT. It encodes CASIGRPNQPQHF.

This clonotype came up many times. The J gene is TRBJ2-3, the V gene TRBV6-1; D uncertain. The length of the CDR3 is 13 residues. The V end lost 6 bases, the J end lost 5 bases, and 12 bases lay between the germline ends. The germline V gene has CDR1 MNHNS and CDR2 SASEGT. Here the CDR3 reads CASRRVAIDTQYF. DNA for the CDR3: TGTGCCAGCAGGAGAGTAGCAATAGATACGCAGTATTTT.

Points on this clonotype: A much larger clone differs by one base, so this may be a read error. The chain recombines TRBV9 with TRBJ2-3, with TRBD2 identical over 9 bases. Unmatched junction bases numbered 4, after V lost 2 bases and J lost 3 bases. Looked up from germline, CDR1 is SGDLS and CDR2 is YYNGEE. The CDR3 runs to 15 residues. CDR3 residues: CASSVGTSTTDTQYF. CDR3 DNA: TGTGCCAGCAGCGTCGGGACTAGCACTACAGATACGCAGTATTTT.